This TCR beta chain comes out of a study of cytomegalovirus exposure and HLA in healthy donors. Findings and caveats of the study: TCR beta sequences numbering fewer than 20,000 were associated with HLA alleles at 0.05 false discovery rate in a later analysis. A few of the chains that were CMV-associated were confirmed in vitro to be specific for CMV antigens. Sequencing probably produced one cluster of sequence variants that were highly shared. A later analysis appeared to link common viral pathogens to several of the most significant clusters.

Trimming took 0 bases from V and 4 from J; bases not matched to a gene: 6. This CDR3 is built from 15 residues. CDR1 and CDR2 from the germline V gene are SGHNT and YYREEE (reference sequence). It was with 60 Vbeta and 13 Jbeta primers that the PCR ran. TCRdb keeps only in-frame clones here, not all; method: immunoSEQ multiplex PCR. The data hold 100,000 to 150,000 clones, with around 75% observed a single time. Comments on this clone: No antigen is known for it.

The V gene is TRBV5-4, the J gene TRBJ2-7; 8 bases align to TRBD1. Specimen: PBMCs. This TCR derives from a woman between 45 and 60 years old in good health and CMV-seronegative. CDR3 nucleotides: TGTGCCAGCAGCTTGGCGTCAGGGGGCGCATACGAGCAGTACTTC. This codes for CASSLASGGAYEQYF.